The 12 T cell receptor beta chains below all came from one sample that was sequenced in a study of CD8+CD57+ T cells in acquired aplastic anemia. Template material for TCR beta VDJ and CDR3 profiling consisted of genomic DNA. TCRdb fed the reads into MiXCR, producing one record per CDR3 protein. The top ten hold 2.5% to 3.5% of the sample, which has about 180,000 distinct CDR3 sequences, approximately 46% seen once. Sequencing input: sorted CD4+, CD8+, or CD8+CD57+ T cells (not recorded which) from PBMCs. Receptors originate from a human donor in good health.

This clonotype was detected only a few times. The chain carries TRBV24-1 and TRBJ1-5; D not resolved. The V end was cut by 0 bases, the J end by 4 bases, with 6 bases between. The length of the CDR3 is 14 residues. The germline V gene has CDR1 KGHDR and CDR2 SFDVKD. CDR3 sequence reads: CATSDLANNQPQHF. The CDR3 nucleotides are TGTGCCACCAGTGATTTGGCCAATAATCAGCCCCAGCATTTT.

Concerning this clonotype itself: The junction departs from the called germline gene at one end, perhaps through a read error. This rearrangement joins TRBV20-1 to TRBJ1-3; D perhaps matches TRBD1 (6 bases). Germline values: CDR1 DFQATT, CDR2 SNEGSKA (reference sequence). The CDR3 is 19 residues long. The CDR3, as DNA: TGCAGAGCTAGAGACCCGACAGGAAGACGGATAGACTCTGGAAGCACCATATATTTT. Translation gives CRARDPTGRRIDSGSTIYF.

V and J are TRBV19 and TRBJ2-1; 7 bases fit TRBD2. CDR3 length equals 15 residues. The V and J ends lost 1 base and 3 bases, in that order; junction bases with no gene match: 3. From germline, CDR1 is LNHDA and CDR2 SQIVND (reference sequence). The CDR3 is CASSIGAGVYNEQFF. The CDR3 DNA sequence: TGTGCCAGTAGTATAGGTGCGGGGGTCTACAATGAGCAGTTCTTC.

This clonotype was observed a single time. The chain has TRBV19 and TRBJ2-2; TRBD2 is a possible D gene (5 bases). Germline-derived CDR1 and CDR2 are LNHDA and SQIVND (reference sequence). This CDR3 has 15 amino acids. V was shortened by 6 bases and J by 0 bases, with 11 bases between the two germline ends. The CDR3 here is CASRRVDANTGELFF. The CDR3, as DNA: TGTGCCAGTAGGCGGGTAGACGCGAACACCGGGGAGCTGTTTTTT.

This clonotype was found a few times. V usage is TRBV10-3 and J usage is TRBJ1-2; D unresolved. Trimming removed 2 bases from V and 4 bases from J, with 8 bases in between. The CDR3 extends over 13 amino acids. In germline, CDR1 is ENHRY, CDR2 SYGVKD. In DNA, the CDR3 is TGTGCCATCAGTGAGGCGGATCCCTATGGCTACACCTTC. It specifies CAISEADPYGYTF.

As for this clonotype: A much bigger clone sits one base away, suggesting this may be a read error. V usage is TRBV11-1 and J usage is TRBJ2-5, with D perhaps assigned TRBD1 or TRBD2 (5 bases each). Germline values: CDR1 SGHAT, CDR2 FQDESV (reference sequence). This CDR3 contains 18 residues. The CDR3 sequence: CAGSLGEYSGDLRETQYF. For the CDR3, the DNA is TGTGCCGGCAGCTTAGGGGAGTACTCTGGGGACCTCCGGGAGACCCAGTACTTC. The full variable domain, its missing parts supplied by reference TRBV11-1 and TRBJ2-5, is EAEVAQSPRYKITEKSQAVAFWCDPISGHATLYWYRQILGQGPELLVQFQDESVVDDSQLPKDRFSAERLKGVDSTLKIQPAELGDSAMYLCAGSLGEYSGDLRETQYFGPGTRLLVL.

This clonotype was picked up a small number of times. One junction end does not reproduce the germline sequence, and a read error may be involved. The gene calls are TRBV7-9 and TRBJ2-7, with D perhaps being TRBD1 or TRBD2 (6 bases each). The CDR3 is made up of 12 amino acids. Germline CDR1 is SEHNR and CDR2 is FQNEAQ (reference sequence). Here the CDR3 DNA reads TGCGCCAGCAACAAGGGGGGCCACGAGCAGTACTTC. Its protein is CASNKGGHEQYF.

This clonotype was observed at least ten times. V usage is TRBV5-1 and J usage is TRBJ2-2, with D perhaps given as TRBD1 or TRBD2 (5 bases each). The CDR3 consists of 15 residues. With 0 bases removed from V and 1 base from J, the gap between germline ends came to 7 bases. The germline V gene has CDR1 SGHRS and CDR2 YFSETQ. The CDR3 DNA reads TGCGCCAGCAGCTTGGGGGGGATGAACACCGGGGAGCTGTTTTTT. Amino acid sequence: CASSLGGMNTGELFF.

The chain carries TRBV9 and TRBJ2-7; a possible D gene is TRBD1 (6 bases). Trimming stripped 3 bases from V and 1 base from J, with 11 bases between. The V gene's germline CDR1 is SGDLS and CDR2 YYNGEE. CDR3 length: 14 amino acids. The DNA for the CDR3 is TGTGCCAGCAGCGGTCCACAGGGTTCCTACGAGCAGTACTTC. Translating gives CASSGPQGSYEQYF.

This clonotype was picked up many times. This sequence joins TRBV7-2 and TRBJ2-3; D is ambiguous. Between the trimmed V and J ends, which lost 0 bases and 0 bases, there was a span of 7 bases. CDR1 and CDR2 from the germline V gene are SGHTA and FQGNSA. The CDR3 runs 15 residues. The CDR3 loop reads CASSLAVTSTDTQYF. DNA of the CDR3: TGTGCCAGCAGCTTAGCTGTTACTAGCACAGATACGCAGTATTTT.

This clonotype was observed many times. The CDR3 coding sequence is TGTGCCAGCAGCCCCGGCGGCCCTGAGTTCGACTACACCTTC. This encodes CASSPGGPEFDYTF. The chain carries TRBV5-4 and TRBJ1-2; D remains ambiguous. The V end lost 4 bases, the J end lost 10 bases, and 20 bases lay between the germline ends. Per the germline V gene, CDR1 is SGHNT and CDR2 is YYREEE (reference sequence). This CDR3 has 14 amino acids.

This clonotype was recorded many times. The gene calls are TRBV5-5 and TRBJ2-7, with TRBD2 as a possible D gene (5 bases). The germline gives CDR1 SGHKS, CDR2 YYEKEE (reference sequence). The CDR3 covers 16 residues. The ends were cut back, 0 bases at V and 2 bases at J, with 15 bases in the middle. DNA of the CDR3: TGTGCCAGCAGCTTGGGCCCCTTTAGGGAGACCTACGAGCAGTACTTC. It is translated as CASSLGPFRETYEQYF.